Presented here are 10 T cell receptor beta chains from one specimen sequenced in a study of blood T cells in healthy people across ages. Primed by a sample-barcoded 5' primer and a J-beta primer mix, a second PCR proceeded for roughly 7 to 12 cycles. A single record per CDR3 protein comes from TCRdb applying MiXCR to the 5' RACE reads. The data contain 800,000 to 950,000 distinct CDR3 sequences, around 48% of them singletons. The sequencing input was blood. Source of these receptors: a man aged 25-45 years in good health.

The chain joins TRBV20-1 to TRBJ2-7, with 10 bases identical to TRBD2. There are 15 residues in the CDR3. Germline V CDR1 and CDR2: DFQATT, SNEGSKA (reference sequence). Germline trimming cut 6 bases from V and 0 bases from J; bases unmatched to any gene: 8. CDR3 amino acids: CSAGTSETFSYEQYF. CDR3 nucleotide sequence: TGCAGTGCCGGGACTAGCGAGACCTTCTCCTACGAGCAGTACTTC.

The chain joins TRBV5-1 to TRBJ2-1; tentative D call: TRBD1 (6 bases). The ends were cut back, 5 bases at V and 4 bases at J, with 19 bases in the middle. Germline V gene lookup returns CDR1 SGHRS and CDR2 YFSETQ. The CDR3 runs to 16 residues. CDR3: CASSSAPGTTYNEQFF. CDR3 coding DNA: TGCGCCAGCAGTTCAGCCCCCGGGACAACTTACAATGAGCAGTTCTTC.

For the CDR3, the DNA is TGTGCCATCAGTGAGTCGATTGAGCTGTACGAGCAGTACTTC. It yields the protein CAISESIELYEQYF. The chain recombines TRBV10-3 with TRBJ2-7; D gene ambiguous. Trimming stripped 0 bases from V and 4 bases from J, with 10 bases between. Germline CDR1 ENHRY, CDR2 SYGVKD. This CDR3 region has 14 residues.

This clonotype has more than one count but fewer than ten. This chain connects TRBV28 to TRBJ2-3; 8 bases align to TRBD2. CDR1 is MDHEN, CDR2 SYDVKM, per germline. Trimming removed 5 bases from V and 2 bases from J; junction bases left unmatched: 6. This CDR3 has 15 amino acids. This chain's CDR3 is CASSARGGPTDTQYF. In nucleotides, the CDR3 is TGTGCCAGCAGTGCCCGCGGGGGGCCCACAGATACGCAGTATTTT.

The CDR3 here is CATSRVTGTQETQYF. CDR3 nucleotides: TGTGCCACCAGCAGGGTCACCGGGACACAAGAGACCCAGTACTTC. The chain carries TRBV15 and TRBJ2-5; a weak D match, TRBD1 (6 bases). Per germline, CDR1 LNHNV and CDR2 YYDKDF (reference sequence). The length of the CDR3 is 15 residues. V lost 3 bases to trimming and J lost 2 bases, with 13 bases between them.

V gene TRBV5-6 combines with J gene TRBJ1-1; D is perhaps TRBD1 (5 bases). Germline loops: CDR1 SGHDT, CDR2 YYEEEE. CDR3 length: 11 residues. Trimming shortened V by 2 bases and J by 10 bases, and 9 bases separated the two germline ends. The CDR3 DNA follows: TGTGCCAGCAGCTTCAGGGAGGGAGCTTTCTTT. Translating gives CASSFREGAFF.

The rearrangement uses TRBV4-1 and TRBJ1-6; D remains unclear. The V end lost 0 bases, the J end lost 14 bases, and 14 bases lay between the germline ends. Germline CDR1 MGHRA, CDR2 YSYEKL. The CDR3 extends over 14 amino acids. The CDR3 spells CASSQDQSNRALHF. The CDR3 DNA is TGCGCCAGCAGCCAAGATCAGTCTAACCGGGCCCTCCACTTT.

The chain joins TRBV11-2 to TRBJ2-4; D ambiguous. The DNA matches TRBJ2-7 better at its end, which makes the J call doubtful. This CDR3 has 14 amino acids. Germline V gives CDR1 SGHAT, CDR2 FQNNGV. CDR3 in amino acids: CASSSNSLSYEQYF. CDR3 sequence (DNA): TGTGCCAGCAGCTCTAATTCCCTCTCCTACGAGCAGTACTTC.

The gene calls are TRBV20-1 and TRBJ1-2, with D maybe TRBD1 (6 bases). The ends were cut back, 0 bases at V and 4 bases at J, with 12 bases in the middle. Germline CDR1 reads DFQATT; CDR2 reads SNEGSKA (reference sequence). The CDR3 loop spans 14 amino acids. This chain's CDR3 is CSARDIGGSYGYTF. The CDR3 DNA reads as TGCAGTGCTAGAGATATCGGGGGCAGCTATGGCTACACCTTC.

The sample holds one count of this clonotype. The chain carries TRBV29-1 and TRBJ1-2; maybe TRBD1 (5 bases). V was cut by 1 base and J by 4 bases, with 16 bases left in between. Germline-derived CDR1 and CDR2 are SQVTM and ANQGSEA. The CDR3 is made up of 15 amino acids. CDR3 sequence reads: CSVEGAGALGYGYTF. CDR3 in DNA: TGCAGCGTTGAAGGTGCTGGGGCTTTGGGCTATGGCTACACCTTC.